The 9 T cell receptor beta chains listed next were all sequenced from one sample in a study of molecular identifiers for immune sequencing clone quantification. TCRdb reprocessed the PCR reads with MiXCR, giving one entry per CDR3 protein. The repertoire includes roughly 12,000 distinct CDR3 sequences, around 17% of them detected once, and 1.5% to 2% sits in the top ten. What was sequenced was naive CD8+ T cells from blood, with Jurkat cell RNA spiked in. Stated subset: FACS-sorted CD8+CD4-CCR7+CD45RA+ naive T cells. All receptors come from a human donor in good health. Some libraries in this study had Jurkat cell RNA spiked in.

This clonotype is medium-sized within its sample. V is TRBV7-6 and J is TRBJ2-5; D gene unclear. The CDR3 loop spans 16 amino acids. V gave up 5 bases and J gave up 2 bases, with 18 bases separating them. Germline CDR1 and CDR2: SGHVS and FNYEAQ. The CDR3 here is CASSPFLDDHQETQYF. CDR3 in DNA: TGTGCCAGCAGCCCTTTTCTGGACGACCATCAAGAGACCCAGTACTTC.

Within the sample, this clonotype is medium-sized. The chain recombines TRBV25-1 with TRBJ2-5; 8 nucleotides align to TRBD2. With 3 bases clipped from V and 5 bases from J, the junction kept 17 bases outside the gene matches. This CDR3 comprises 18 residues. Germline V lookup: CDR1 MGHDK, CDR2 SYGVNS. In DNA form, the CDR3 reads TGTGCCAGCAGTGACATTGCCGCTAGCGGGCCGCATGGGGAGACCCAGTACTTC. Its translation is CASSDIAASGPHGETQYF.

By share, this clonotype ranks as medium-sized. The chain recombines TRBV7-9 with TRBJ2-5; 12 bases match TRBD2. The CDR3 is 17 amino acids. CDR1 is SEHNR, CDR2 FQNEAQ, per germline (reference sequence). V dropped 2 bases and J dropped 2; count of bases not matched to a gene: 6. CDR3 sequence (DNA): TGTGCCAGCAGCTTAAGACTAGCGGGAGTCTTACAAGAGACCCAGTACTTC. It yields the protein CASSLRLAGVLQETQYF.

This clonotype is termed medium-sized (0.01 to 0.1%). The chain is built from TRBV20-1 and TRBJ1-5; 9 nucleotides align to TRBD1. Germline V CDR1 and CDR2: DFQATT, SNEGSKA (reference sequence). Trimming removed 0 bases from V and 6 bases from J; junction bases left unmatched: 9. The CDR3 runs to 16 residues. CDR3 DNA: TGCAGTGCTAGAGATTGGCTCGGGACAGGGCTTCAGCCCCAGCATTTT. It encodes CSARDWLGTGLQPQHF.

For this clonotype: This clone may be a read error of a much larger clone one base away. Since no conserved phenylalanine or tryptophan closes the CDR3, a read error is the likely cause. The chain links TRBV27 to TRBJ2-4; D uncertain. The germline CDR1 and CDR2 sequences are MNHEY and SMNVEV (reference sequence). The CDR3 consists of 15 residues. Trimming shortened V by 2 bases and J by 8 bases, and 16 bases separated the two germline ends. The CDR3 loop reads CASSLDGRLIDIQYS. The CDR3 region has the DNA TGTGCCAGCAGTTTAGACGGACGCCTGATTGACATTCAGTACTCC.

This clonotype appeared a single time. Just one base apart from a much larger clone, this may be a read error. The chain is built from TRBV12-3 or TRBV12-4 and TRBJ2-3; D is unresolved. The CDR3 loop spans 12 amino acids. The CDR3 reads CAGSLGSDTQYF. Written as DNA, the CDR3 is TGTGCCGGCAGCCTGGGGTCAGATACGCAGTATTTT.

This clonotype was found once. A much larger clonotype is one base distant, so this may be a read error. The chain joins TRBV30 to TRBJ1-2; D is perhaps TRBD1 (5 bases). CDR3 size: 11 residues. Per the germline V gene, CDR1 is GTSNPN and CDR2 is SVGIG (reference sequence). CDR3 amino acids: CAWRDNPGHTF. As DNA, the CDR3 is TGTGCCTGGAGGGACAACCCTGGCCACACCTTC.

This clonotype was seen ten or more times. V gene TRBV20-1 combines with J gene TRBJ2-7, with 10 nucleotides matching TRBD2. Germline V CDR1 and CDR2: DFQATT, SNEGSKA (reference sequence). V gave up 7 bases and J gave up 5 bases; unmatched junction bases: 11. CDR3 length: 14 amino acids. In nucleotides, the CDR3 is TGCAGTGATAAGTCTAGCGGGAGTGGAAACGAGCAGTACTTC. It encodes CSDKSSGSGNEQYF.

In this sample, this clonotype turned up a few times. This sequence joins TRBV6-5 and TRBJ1-3; a weak D match, TRBD1 (5 bases). The V gene's germline CDR1 is MNHEY and CDR2 SVGAGI. The V end lost 7 bases, the J end lost 5 bases, and 12 bases lay between the germline ends. The CDR3 length is 13 residues. CDR3 amino acids: CASTAGGRNTIYF. The CDR3 DNA follows: TGTGCCAGCACGGCCGGGGGAAGAAACACCATATATTTT.